Listed below are T cell receptor beta chains from one sample, sequenced in a study of T cell responses to AZD1222 COVID-19 vaccine. Clones were sequenced by immunoSEQ multiplex PCR, and TCRdb holds only the in-frame ones, with some missing. Counted here are 70,000 to 80,000 clones, around three quarters occurring once; the ten biggest clones make up approximately 47%. Material: peripheral blood, obtained 28 days after the second AZD1222 dose. These receptors originate from an adult who received the AZD1222 COVID-19 vaccine. The CDR3 runs from the conserved cysteine through the conserved F or W. A D gene is named only where the DNA matches it firmly. Not every row has a clone size; where given, it reads once, few, many or a size class.

clone_size,j_call,d_call,v_call,cdr3_nt,cdr3_aa
.,TRBJ2-1,TRBD2,TRBV18,TGTGCCAGCTCTCCTGGAAAAGCGGGAGGGCCGGAGTTCTTC,CASSPGKAGGPEFF
once,TRBJ2-3,.,TRBV4-2,TGTGCCAGCAGATACGCGGGCCTTGAAGCAGATACGCAGTATTTT,CASRYAGLEADTQYF
.,TRBJ1-5,.,TRBV19,TGTGCCAGTAGTATTGAGGAGGGCGCAGGTCAGCCCCAGCATTTT,CASSIEEGAGQPQHF
.,TRBJ2-7,.,TRBV5-1,TGCGCCAGCAGCCCCGATAGGACAGAACCCTACGAGCAGTACTTC,CASSPDRTEPYEQYF
.,TRBJ2-3,.,TRBV2,TGTGCCAGCAGAGGGGGGTTTAGCACAGATACGCAGTATTTT,CASRGGFSTDTQYF
.,TRBJ2-7,TRBD2,TRBV6-5,TGTGCCAGCAGTTTACGGGGGGGCAGGGCCTACGAGCAGTACTTC,CASSLRGGRAYEQYF
few,TRBJ2-7,.,TRBV12-5,TGTGCTAGTGGTTTTGGGGACAACTACGAGCAGTACTTC,CASGFGDNYEQYF
.,TRBJ1-1,TRBD1,TRBV6-2/TRBV6-3,TGTGCCAGCAGTTACTCGGACAGGGAGAGTGGGATACGCACTGAAGCTTTCTTT,CASSYSDRESGIRTEAFF
.,TRBJ2-3,.,TRBV6-5,TGTGCCAGCAGTTACTCCATGAACACAGATACGCAGTATTTT,CASSYSMNTDTQYF
.,TRBJ2-1,.,TRBV18,TGTGCCAGCTCACCACCTTCTGGCGACTACAATGAGCAGTTCTTC,CASSPPSGDYNEQFF
.,TRBJ2-2,.,TRBV11-2,TGTGCCAGCAGGGGTTCGGACACCGGGGAGCTGTTTTTT,CASRGSDTGELFF
.,TRBJ2-7,.,TRBV4-1,TGCGCCAGCAGCCTGGGCGGGGGCCCTTACGAGCAGTACTTC,CASSLGGGPYEQYF
.,TRBJ2-3,.,TRBV18,TGTGCCAGCTCACCAAGGACTAAGGGGATCACAGATACGCAGTATTTT,CASSPRTKGITDTQYF
once,TRBJ2-5,.,TRBV9,TGTGCCAGCAGCGTAGCGGTGCGACAAGAGACCCAGTACTTC,CASSVAVRQETQYF
.,TRBJ2-6,.,TRBV7-2,TGTGCCAGCAGCCTCAAAGGTGGTACTGGGGCCAACGTCCTGACTTTC,CASSLKGGTGANVLTF
few,TRBJ2-7,.,TRBV2,TGTGCCAGCAGTATGTACGAGCAGTACTTC,CASSMYEQYF
.,TRBJ2-1,.,TRBV7-8,TGTGCCAGCAGCCGAAGTTACAATGAGCAGTTCTTC,CASSRSYNEQFF
few,TRBJ1-5,.,TRBV10-3,TGTGCCATCAGTGCCGCTTACAATCAGCCCCAGCATTTT,CAISAAYNQPQHF